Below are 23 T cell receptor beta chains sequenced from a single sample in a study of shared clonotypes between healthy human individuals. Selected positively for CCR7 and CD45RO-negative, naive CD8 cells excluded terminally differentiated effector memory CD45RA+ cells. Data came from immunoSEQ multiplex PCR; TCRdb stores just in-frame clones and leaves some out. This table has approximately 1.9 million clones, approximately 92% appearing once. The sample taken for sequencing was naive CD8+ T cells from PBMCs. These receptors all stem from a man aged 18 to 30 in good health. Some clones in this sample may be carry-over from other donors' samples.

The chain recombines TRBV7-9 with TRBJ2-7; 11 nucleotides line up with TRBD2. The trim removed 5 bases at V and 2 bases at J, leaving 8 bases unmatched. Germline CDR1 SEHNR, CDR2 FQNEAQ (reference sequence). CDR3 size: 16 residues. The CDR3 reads CASSNTGTSGTYEQYF. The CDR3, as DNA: TGTGCCAGCAGCAATACCGGGACTAGCGGAACCTACGAGCAGTACTTC.

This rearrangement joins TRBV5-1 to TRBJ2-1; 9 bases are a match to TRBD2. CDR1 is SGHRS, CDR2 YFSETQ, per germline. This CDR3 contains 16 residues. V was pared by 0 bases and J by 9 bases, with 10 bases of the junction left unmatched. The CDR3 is CASSLDLSGLAPEQFF. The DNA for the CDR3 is TGCGCCAGCAGCTTGGATCTGTCGGGACTAGCTCCTGAGCAGTTCTTC.

DNA of the CDR3: TGTGCCAGTAGTAAGACGACCCTCACCGGGGAGCTGTTTTTT. This gives the protein CASSKTTLTGELFF. The chain employs TRBV19 and TRBJ2-2, with no clear D. In germline, CDR1 is LNHDA, CDR2 SQIVND (reference sequence). This CDR3 is built from 14 residues. Trimming left V 4 bases short and J 4 bases short, with 10 bases between.

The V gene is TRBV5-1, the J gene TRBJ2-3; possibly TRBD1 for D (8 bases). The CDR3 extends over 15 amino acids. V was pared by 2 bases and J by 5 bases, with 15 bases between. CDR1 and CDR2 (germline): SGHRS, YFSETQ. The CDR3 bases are TGCGCCAGCAGCTTAGGACAGGGCGGGGGAGATACGCAGTATTTT. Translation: CASSLGQGGGDTQYF.

CDR3 residues: CASSLPGQEYNEQFF. The CDR3 DNA sequence: TGTGCCAGCAGCCTACCGGGACAGGAATACAATGAGCAGTTCTTC. The chain joins TRBV7-9 to TRBJ2-1; 8 positions match TRBD1. In germline, CDR1 is SEHNR, CDR2 FQNEAQ (reference sequence). The CDR3 is made up of 15 amino acids. Trimming removed 5 bases from V and 4 bases from J; junction bases left unmatched: 7.

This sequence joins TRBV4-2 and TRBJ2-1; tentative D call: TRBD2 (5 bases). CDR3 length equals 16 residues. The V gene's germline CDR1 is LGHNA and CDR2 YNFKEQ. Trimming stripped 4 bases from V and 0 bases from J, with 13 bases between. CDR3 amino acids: CASSRSAGSSYNEQFF. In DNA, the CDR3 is TGTGCCAGCAGCCGCTCTGCGGGCAGCTCCTACAATGAGCAGTTCTTC.

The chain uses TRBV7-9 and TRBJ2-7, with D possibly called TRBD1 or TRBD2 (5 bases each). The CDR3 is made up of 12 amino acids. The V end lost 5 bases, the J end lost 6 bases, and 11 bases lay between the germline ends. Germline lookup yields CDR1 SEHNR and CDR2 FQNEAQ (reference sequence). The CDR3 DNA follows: TGTGCCAGCAGCCGCTCAGGGACCGAGCAGTACTTC. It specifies CASSRSGTEQYF.

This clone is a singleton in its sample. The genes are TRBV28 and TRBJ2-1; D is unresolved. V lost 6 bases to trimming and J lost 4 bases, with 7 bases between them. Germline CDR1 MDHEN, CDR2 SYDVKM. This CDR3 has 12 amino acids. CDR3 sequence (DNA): TGTGCCAGCAGACCACCTTACAATGAGCAGTTCTTC. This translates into CASRPPYNEQFF.

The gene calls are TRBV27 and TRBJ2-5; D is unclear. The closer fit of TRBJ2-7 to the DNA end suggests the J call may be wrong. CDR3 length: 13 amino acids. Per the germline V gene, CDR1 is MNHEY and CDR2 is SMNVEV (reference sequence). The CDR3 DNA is TGTGCCAGCAGCCCCGGCAATCTGAACGAGCAGTACTTC. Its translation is CASSPGNLNEQYF.

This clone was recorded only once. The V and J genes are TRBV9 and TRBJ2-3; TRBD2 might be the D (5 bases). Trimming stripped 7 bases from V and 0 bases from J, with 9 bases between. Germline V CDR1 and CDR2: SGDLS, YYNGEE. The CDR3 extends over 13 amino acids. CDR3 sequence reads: CASAGYSTDTQYF. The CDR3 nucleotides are TGTGCCAGCGCGGGTTATAGCACAGATACGCAGTATTTT.

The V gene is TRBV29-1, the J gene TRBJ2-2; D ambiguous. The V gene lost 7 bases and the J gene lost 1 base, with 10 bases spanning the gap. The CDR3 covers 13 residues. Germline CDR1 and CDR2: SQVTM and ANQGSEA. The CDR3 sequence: CSARLGNTGELFF. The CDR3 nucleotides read TGCAGCGCCAGGTTGGGGAACACCGGGGAGCTGTTTTTT.

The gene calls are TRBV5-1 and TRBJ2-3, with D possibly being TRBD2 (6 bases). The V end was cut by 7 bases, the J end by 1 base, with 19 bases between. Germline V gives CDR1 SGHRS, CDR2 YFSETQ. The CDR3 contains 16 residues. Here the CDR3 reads CASSLQEGRRTDTQYF. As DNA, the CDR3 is TGCGCCAGCTCACTTCAGGAGGGCCGACGCACAGATACGCAGTATTTT. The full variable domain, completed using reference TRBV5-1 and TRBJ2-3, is KAGVTQTPRYLIKTRGQQVTLSCSPISGHRSVSWYQQTPGQGLQFLFEYFSETQRNKGNFPGRFSGRQFSNSRSEMNVSTLELGDSALYLCASSLQEGRRTDTQYFGPGTRLTVL.

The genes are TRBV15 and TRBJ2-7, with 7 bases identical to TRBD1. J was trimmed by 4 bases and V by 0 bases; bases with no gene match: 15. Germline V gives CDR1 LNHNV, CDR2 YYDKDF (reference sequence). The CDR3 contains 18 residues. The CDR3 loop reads CATSRDRRQGPGGYEQYF. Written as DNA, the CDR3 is TGTGCCACCAGCAGAGATCGGAGACAGGGTCCTGGGGGTTACGAGCAGTACTTC.

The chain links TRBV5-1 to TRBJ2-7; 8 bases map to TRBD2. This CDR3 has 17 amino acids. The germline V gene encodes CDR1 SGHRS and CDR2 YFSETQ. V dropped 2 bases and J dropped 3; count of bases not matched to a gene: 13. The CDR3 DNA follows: TGCGCCAGCAGCTTCCTTCAGCGAGCGGGAGTTAACTACGAGCAGTACTTC. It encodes CASSFLQRAGVNYEQYF.

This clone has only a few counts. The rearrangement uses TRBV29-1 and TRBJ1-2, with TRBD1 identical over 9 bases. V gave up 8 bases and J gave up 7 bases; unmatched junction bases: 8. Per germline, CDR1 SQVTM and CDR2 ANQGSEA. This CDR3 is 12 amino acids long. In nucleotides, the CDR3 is TGCAGCCTGCGGACAGGGGCGGGTGGCTACACCTTC. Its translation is CSLRTGAGGYTF.

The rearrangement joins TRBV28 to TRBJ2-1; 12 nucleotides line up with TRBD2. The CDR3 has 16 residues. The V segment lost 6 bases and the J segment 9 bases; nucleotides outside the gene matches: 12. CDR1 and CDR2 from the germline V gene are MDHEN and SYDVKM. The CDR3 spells CASRLTLAGGAGEQFF. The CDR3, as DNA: TGTGCCAGCAGACTGACACTAGCGGGAGGTGCAGGTGAGCAGTTCTTC.

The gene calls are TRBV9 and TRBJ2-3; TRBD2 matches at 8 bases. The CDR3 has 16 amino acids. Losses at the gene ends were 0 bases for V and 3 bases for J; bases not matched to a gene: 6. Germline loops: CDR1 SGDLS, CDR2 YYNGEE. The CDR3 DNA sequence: TGTGCCAGCAGCGTAGCGGGAGGGTTCGGTACAGATACGCAGTATTTT. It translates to CASSVAGGFGTDTQYF.

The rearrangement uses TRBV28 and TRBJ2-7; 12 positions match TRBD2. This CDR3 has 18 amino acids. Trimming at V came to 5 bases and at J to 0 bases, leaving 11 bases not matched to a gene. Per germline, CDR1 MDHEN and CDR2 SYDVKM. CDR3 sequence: CASSLLGLAGQSSYEQYF. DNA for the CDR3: TGTGCCAGCAGTCTTCTTGGACTAGCGGGACAGAGCTCCTACGAGCAGTACTTC.

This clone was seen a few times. The CDR3 DNA sequence: TGTGCCAGCAGTGAAAAGACTATGAACACTGAAGCTTTCTTT. Amino acids: CASSEKTMNTEAFF. The chain is built from TRBV6-1 and TRBJ1-1; D gene unclear. This CDR3 region has 14 residues. Trimming took 2 bases from V and 0 from J, leaving 7 bases between them. Germline values: CDR1 MNHNS, CDR2 SASEGT.

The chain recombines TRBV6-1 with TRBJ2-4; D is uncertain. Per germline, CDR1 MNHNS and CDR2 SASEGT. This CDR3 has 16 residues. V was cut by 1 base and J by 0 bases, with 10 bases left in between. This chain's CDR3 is CASSEGPVLAKNIQYF. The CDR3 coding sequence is TGTGCCAGCAGTGAAGGGCCGGTACTAGCCAAAAACATTCAGTACTTC.

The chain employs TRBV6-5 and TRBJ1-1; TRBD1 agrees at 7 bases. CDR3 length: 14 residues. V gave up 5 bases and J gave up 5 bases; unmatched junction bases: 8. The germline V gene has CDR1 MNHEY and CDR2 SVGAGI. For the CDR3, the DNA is TGTGCCAGCAGTCTCGACAGGGAATGGACTGAAGCTTTCTTT. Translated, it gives CASSLDREWTEAFF.

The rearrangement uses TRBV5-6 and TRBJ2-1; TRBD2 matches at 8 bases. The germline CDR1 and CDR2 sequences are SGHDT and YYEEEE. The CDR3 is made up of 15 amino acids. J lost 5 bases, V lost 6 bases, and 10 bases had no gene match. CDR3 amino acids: CASILAGGLHNEQFF. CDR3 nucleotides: TGTGCCAGCATTCTCGCGGGAGGCCTACACAATGAGCAGTTCTTC.

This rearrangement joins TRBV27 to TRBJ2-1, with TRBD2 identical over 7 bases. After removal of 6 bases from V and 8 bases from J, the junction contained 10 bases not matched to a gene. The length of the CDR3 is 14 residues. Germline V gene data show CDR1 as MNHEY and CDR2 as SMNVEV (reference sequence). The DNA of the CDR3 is TGTGCCAGCAGCCCCCCGGGAGGTTGGGATGAGCAGTTCTTC. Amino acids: CASSPPGGWDEQFF.